This T cell receptor beta chain comes out of a study of beta chain features in type 1 diabetes. Findings and caveats of the study: For cells with high TCR expression, cDNA sequencing could yield over-representation. For type 1 diabetes patients, VDJ junctions showed fewer insertions and more deletions.

Details on this clone: Its matching antigen is unknown.

There are 15 residues in the CDR3. Trimming removed 3 bases at V and 3 bases at J, with 11 bases between. Per the germline V gene, CDR1 is LNHDA and CDR2 is SQIVND (reference sequence). The sequenced template was cDNA made from the entire isolated RNA. Using immunoSEQ multiplex PCR, the repertoire was profiled, and TCRdb retains in-frame clones only, with some absent. The sample lists 900,000 or so clones, roughly 17% seen once, with 0.023% in the top ten. This sequence originates from a woman between 18 and 29 years old in good health. Sequencing input: naive CD4+ T cells from blood. The V and J genes are TRBV19 and TRBJ2-2; D uncertain. CDR3 in amino acids: CASSIGSRYTGELFF. Here the CDR3 DNA reads TGTGCCAGTAGTATCGGCTCTAGGTACACCGGGGAGCTGTTTTTT.